The 26 T cell receptor beta chains given below trace back to one sample, sequenced in a study of post-analysis software for immune sequencing data. Points from the study as a whole: A few TRBV segments, TRBV5-6, TRBV5-1 and TRBV20-1 among them, were found more frequent in patients than controls.

Their antigens remain unidentified. Included in the TCR beta cDNA libraries were unique molecular identifiers. TCRdb used MiXCR to reprocess the PCR reads, holding one entry per CDR3 protein. The sample shows hundreds of thousands of distinct CDR3 sequences, 40% to 50% of them seen only once. Source material: blood. Every receptor here comes from a girl between 5 and 17 years old with multiple sclerosis.

This clonotype was seen once. The J gene is TRBJ1-5, the V gene TRBV6-5; D is perhaps TRBD1 (6 bases). CDR1 is MNHEY, CDR2 SVGAGI, per germline. Trimming removed 8 bases at V and 0 bases at J, with 14 bases between. The CDR3 contains 15 residues. This CDR3 is CASGQTPYSNQPQHF. In DNA, the CDR3 is TGTGCCAGCGGACAGACCCCTTATAGCAATCAGCCCCAGCATTTT.

The chain couples TRBV7-3 to TRBJ2-7; possibly TRBD1 or TRBD2 for D (5 bases each). Trimming removed 6 bases at V and 0 bases at J, with 9 bases between. The germline V gene encodes CDR1 SGHTA and CDR2 FQGTGA. The CDR3 totals 13 residues. The CDR3 bases are TGTGCCAGCAGGAGGGACGGCTCCTACGAGCAGTACTTC. Translating it yields CASRRDGSYEQYF. Combining the CDR3 with reference TRBV7-3 and TRBJ2-7 gives the whole variable domain GAGVSQTPSNKVTEKGKYVELRCDPISGHTALYWYRQSLGQGPEFLIYFQGTGAADDSGLPNDRFFAVRPEGSVSTLKIQRTERGDSAVYLCASRRDGSYEQYFGPGTRLTVT.

V is TRBV12-3 or TRBV12-4 and J is TRBJ1-1; 7 nucleotides agree with TRBD1. The CDR3 covers 13 residues. The junction had 4 bases not matched to a gene; V was cut back by 5 bases and J by 4 bases. The CDR3 reads CASSGQGVTEAFF. Here the CDR3 DNA reads TGTGCCAGCAGTGGTCAGGGGGTCACTGAAGCTTTCTTT.

The chain recombines TRBV7-8 with TRBJ2-3, with D hard to call. The germline gives CDR1 SGHVS, CDR2 FQNEAQ. V was pared by 5 bases and J by 1 base, with 13 bases between. The CDR3 runs to 15 residues. The CDR3: CASSPLGFRTDTQYF. CDR3 bases: TGTGCCAGCAGCCCGCTCGGGTTTCGCACAGATACGCAGTATTTT.

The CDR3 bases are TGTGCTAGTGTTCAAAGGGGGGACTGGGCTTTCTTT. Translated: CASVQRGDWAFF. V usage is TRBV12-5 and J usage is TRBJ1-1; tentatively, D is TRBD1 (6 bases). The germline CDR1 and CDR2 sequences are LGHNT and FRNRAP. Trimming removed 7 bases at V and 11 bases at J, with 17 bases between. CDR3 length: 12 amino acids.

This clonotype was counted only a few times. J is TRBJ2-1 and V is TRBV9; D gene unclear. CDR1 is SGDLS, CDR2 YYNGEE, per germline. CDR3 length equals 15 residues. V lost 1 base, J lost 1 base, and 9 bases lay in between. As DNA, the CDR3 is TGTGCCAGCAGCGTAATAAGCGTTTCCTACAATGAGCAGTTCTTC. This codes for CASSVISVSYNEQFF.

The gene calls are TRBV7-2 and TRBJ2-5, with D possibly being TRBD2 (7 bases). Per germline, CDR1 SGHTA and CDR2 FQGNSA. The V gene lost 1 base and the J gene lost 5 bases, with 14 bases spanning the gap. The CDR3 is 15 residues long. CDR3 sequence (DNA): TGTGCCAGCAGCTTAGTGGGGGGGGGGCGGGAGACCCAGTACTTC. It yields the protein CASSLVGGGRETQYF.

The chain employs TRBV11-3 and TRBJ2-1, with 11 bases lining up with TRBD1. Trimming cost V 2 bases and J 7 bases; bases outside gene matches: 4. In germline, CDR1 is SGHNT, CDR2 YENEEA. The CDR3 totals 15 residues. The CDR3 DNA reads TGTGCCAGCAGCTTACGGACAGGGGGCCTGAATGAGCAGTTCTTC. This codes for CASSLRTGGLNEQFF.

The rearrangement joins TRBV21-1 to TRBJ1-2; the table's D call, TRBD1, has no DNA check behind it. TRBV21-1 is a pseudogene. The CDR3 is 13 residues long. The CDR3 is CASIRRGFYGYTF. CDR3 bases: TGTGCCAGCATCAGGAGGGGGTTCTATGGCTACACCTTC.

The chain is built from TRBV15 and TRBJ2-7; D call uncertain. Trimming took 0 bases from V and 3 from J, leaving 9 bases between them. The germline gives CDR1 LNHNV, CDR2 YYDKDF (reference sequence). The length of the CDR3 is 14 residues. The CDR3 DNA follows: TGTGCCACCAGCAGAGAAAACAGCCGCTACGAGCAGTACTTC. Amino acids: CATSRENSRYEQYF.

The chain recombines TRBV15 with TRBJ2-6, with D hard to call. This CDR3 is 15 amino acids long. Germline CDR1 reads LNHNV; CDR2 reads YYDKDF (reference sequence). V gave up 1 base and J gave up 4 bases, with 8 bases separating them. This chain's CDR3 is CATSRVLSGANVLTF. CDR3 DNA: TGTGCCACCAGCAGAGTCTTATCCGGGGCCAACGTCCTGACTTTC.

J is TRBJ2-1 and V is TRBV7-7; D is unresolved. Germline assignment: CDR1 SSHAT and CDR2 FNYEAQ (reference sequence). The CDR3 is 13 residues long. Here the CDR3 DNA reads TGTGTTAGCAGCTTAAGGCACCACAATGAGCAGTTCTTC. Amino acid sequence: CVSSLRHHNEQFF.

This clonotype was detected only a few times. The J gene is TRBJ2-1, the V gene TRBV6-4, with D possibly TRBD2 on 5 matching bases. The end of the DNA aligns better with TRBJ2-7, so the J call may be wrong. The CDR3 is 15 residues long. Germline CDR1 and CDR2: MRHNA and SNTAGT. The CDR3: CASSDSSGPYNEQYF. The CDR3 coding sequence is TGTGCCAGCAGTGACTCGAGCGGTCCCTACAATGAGCAGTACTTC.

This clonotype was counted a few times. One end of the junction is discordant with germline, which a read error may explain. The chain is built from TRBV9 and TRBJ2-1, with 9 bases that match TRBD2. The CDR3 is 15 residues long. Germline lookup yields CDR1 SGDLS and CDR2 YYNGEE. CDR3 sequence (DNA): TGTGCCTGCAGCGTAGGGAGCGGGGGGTTCAATGAGCAGTTCTTC. It encodes CACSVGSGGFNEQFF. Using reference TRBV9 and TRBJ2-1 for the parts outside the CDR3, the full variable domain is DSGVTQTPKHLITATGQRVTLRCSPRSGDLSVYWYQQSLDQGLQFLIQYYNGEERAKGNILERFSAQQFPDLHSELNLSSLELGDSALYFCACSVGSGGFNEQFFGPGTRLTVL.

The chain links TRBV6-5 to TRBJ1-1; D unresolved. Trimming shortened V by 0 bases and J by 3 bases, and 8 bases separated the two germline ends. CDR1 and CDR2 (germline): MNHEY, SVGAGI. This CDR3 is 14 amino acids long. The CDR3: CASSYSTGYTEAFF. The CDR3 DNA reads TGTGCCAGCAGTTACTCGACGGGTTACACTGAAGCTTTCTTT.

V and J are TRBV20-1 and TRBJ1-1; 8 positions agree with TRBD1. The J segment lost 5 bases and the V segment lost 3 bases, leaving 11 bases of the junction unmatched. The germline V gene encodes CDR1 DFQATT and CDR2 SNEGSKA (reference sequence). This CDR3 comprises 15 residues. CDR3 in amino acids: CSASAPGQGRTEAFF. The CDR3 nucleotides are TGCAGTGCTAGTGCTCCCGGACAGGGAAGGACTGAAGCTTTCTTT.

V gene TRBV4-1 combines with J gene TRBJ1-2; unclear D gene. CDR3 length: 17 residues. The V gene's germline CDR1 is MGHRA and CDR2 YSYEKL. V lost 0 bases, J lost 4 bases, and 18 bases lay in between. CDR3 sequence: CASSQDRNPTAVYGYTF. The CDR3 coding sequence is TGCGCCAGCAGCCAAGATAGAAACCCGACGGCAGTCTATGGCTACACCTTC.

This clonotype was picked up many times. The rearrangement uses TRBV12-3 or TRBV12-4 and TRBJ2-5; D gene uncertain. Deletions cut 3 bases from V and 1 base from J, with 6 bases between. This CDR3 has 13 residues. CDR3 loop: CASSLFSQETQYF. The CDR3 bases are TGTGCCAGCAGTTTGTTCAGCCAAGAGACCCAGTACTTC.

This clonotype was picked up many times. The chain couples TRBV12-3 or TRBV12-4 to TRBJ2-5, with TRBD1 as a possible D gene (6 bases). The CDR3 totals 13 residues. Trimming cost V 10 bases and J 3 bases, with 15 bases left between them. The CDR3 spells CATSLGAKETQYF. In DNA form, the CDR3 reads TGTGCCACTTCATTGGGGGCCAAAGAGACCCAGTACTTC.

This chain connects TRBV7-2 to TRBJ2-1; weak D call: TRBD1 (6 bases). Germline assignment: CDR1 SGHTA and CDR2 FQGNSA. The V gene lost 4 bases and the J gene lost 0 bases, with 13 bases spanning the gap. This CDR3 spans 16 amino acids. The CDR3 coding sequence is TGTGCCAGCAGCTCCACAGGGTCGAGCTCCTACAATGAGCAGTTCTTC. Protein: CASSSTGSSSYNEQFF.

CDR3 coding DNA: TGTGCCAGCAGCCAAGAACCGGTAGGCTACACCTTC. Amino acid sequence: CASSQEPVGYTF. This chain uses TRBV3-1 with TRBJ1-2, with D uncertain. Germline CDR1 reads LGHDT; CDR2 reads YNNKEL (reference sequence). This CDR3 region has 12 residues. V was cut by 0 bases and J by 8 bases, with 7 bases left in between.

This clonotype appeared a few times. The V call is TRBV12-3 or TRBV12-4, the J call TRBJ2-6; D may be TRBD2 (6 bases). This CDR3 is built from 16 residues. Trimming shortened V by 3 bases and J by 0 bases, and 9 bases separated the two germline ends. CDR3 protein: CASSFLARSGANVLTF. The CDR3 nucleotides are TGTGCCAGCAGTTTTCTAGCGCGCTCTGGGGCCAACGTCCTGACTTTC.

This chain's CDR3 is CSARVGSTYEQYF. The CDR3 DNA is TGCAGTGCTAGAGTCGGGTCCACCTACGAGCAGTACTTC. The chain has TRBV20-1 and TRBJ2-7, with D hard to call. CDR1 is DFQATT and CDR2 is SNEGSKA in the germline V gene (reference sequence). V dropped 1 base and J dropped 2 bases, with 9 bases sitting between them. The CDR3 extends over 13 amino acids.

The chain combines TRBV5-1 with TRBJ2-1; 9 bases map to TRBD2. The germline V gene encodes CDR1 SGHRS and CDR2 YFSETQ. This CDR3 has 19 amino acids. Trimming removed 3 bases from V and 7 bases from J; junction bases left unmatched: 20. This CDR3 reads CASSYNPLGGLARGNEQFF. Written as DNA, the CDR3 is TGCGCCAGCAGCTACAACCCATTAGGAGGACTAGCGAGAGGGAATGAGCAGTTCTTC.

Comment on this clonotype: This sequence may be a read error, since a much larger clone differs from it by one base. The genes are TRBV27 and TRBJ2-3; D unresolved. Trimming removed 2 bases from V and 6 bases from J, with 9 bases in between. This CDR3 region has 13 residues. Germline V lookup: CDR1 MNHEY, CDR2 SMNVEV (reference sequence). The CDR3 sequence is CASSLGVGDTQYF. CDR3 in DNA: TGTGCCAGCAGTTTAGGTGTCGGGGATACGCAGTATTTT.

This clonotype was picked up a small number of times. The CDR3 DNA sequence: TGTGCCAGCAGCGATCGGACTAGCGGGTTACTCACAGATACGCAGTATTTT. Its protein product is CASSDRTSGLLTDTQYF. V is TRBV7-8 and J is TRBJ2-3, with 11 bases that match TRBD2. Germline V gene sequence: CDR1 SGHVS, CDR2 FQNEAQ. The CDR3 extends over 17 amino acids. V lost 5 bases, J lost 2 bases, and 9 bases stayed unmatched.